The next 21 T cell receptor beta chains were all read from a single sample in a study of T cell responses to AZD1222 COVID-19 vaccine. The repertoire was sequenced with immunoSEQ multiplex PCR; TCRdb's copy has only in-frame clones and lacks some. The sample records more than 95,000 clones, approximately 85% being singletons. The sequences come from peripheral blood, collected 28 days after the second AZD1222 dose. The receptors stem from an adult who received the AZD1222 COVID-19 vaccine.

CDR3 nucleotide sequence: TGTGCCAGCAGCTTAGCACACAGCACAGATACGCAGTATTTT. Its protein is CASSLAHSTDTQYF. The chain combines TRBV5-6 with TRBJ2-3; D is uncertain. CDR3 length equals 14 residues. The V end lost 2 bases, the J end lost 0 bases, and 7 bases lay between the germline ends. Germline values: CDR1 SGHDT, CDR2 YYEEEE.

This chain connects TRBV11-2 to TRBJ2-7; D remains ambiguous. The CDR3 spans 14 residues. Per the germline V gene, CDR1 is SGHAT and CDR2 is FQNNGV. The ends were cut back, 0 bases at V and 0 bases at J, with 6 bases in the middle. This chain's CDR3 is CASSLEGNSYEQYF. CDR3 sequence (DNA): TGTGCCAGCAGCTTAGAGGGCAACTCCTACGAGCAGTACTTC. Together with reference TRBV11-2 and TRBJ2-7, the CDR3 gives the full variable domain: EAGVAQSPRYKIIEKRQSVAFWCNPISGHATLYWYQQILGQGPKLLIQFQNNGVVDDSQLPKDRFSAERLKGVDSTLKIQPAKLEDSAVYLCASSLEGNSYEQYFGPGTRLTVT.

The V and J genes are TRBV5-5 and TRBJ1-1, with D hard to call. There are 14 residues in the CDR3. Germline CDR1 and CDR2: SGHKS and YYEKEE (reference sequence). V was pared by 0 bases and J by 0 bases, with 6 bases between. The CDR3 protein is CASSLGRVNTEAFF. The CDR3 nucleotides are TGTGCCAGCAGCTTGGGCAGAGTGAACACTGAAGCTTTCTTT. Variable domain in full (rest from reference TRBV5-5 and TRBJ1-1): DAGVTQSPTHLIKTRGQQVTLRCSPISGHKSVSWYQQVLGQGPQFIFQYYEKEERGRGNFPDRFSARQFPNYSSELNVNALLLGDSALYLCASSLGRVNTEAFFGQGTRLTVV.

CDR3: CASKGTSFRNEQFF. The CDR3 DNA reads TGTGCCAGCAAGGGGACTAGCTTTCGAAATGAGCAGTTCTTC. The chain recombines TRBV6-5 with TRBJ2-1; 9 bases line up with TRBD2. Germline CDR1 is MNHEY and CDR2 is SVGAGI. This CDR3 has 14 residues. With V trimmed by 7 bases and J by 7 bases, 8 bases remained unmatched.

There are a few counts of this clone. The same CDR3 is also encoded by other DNA sequences in this sample. In nucleotides, the CDR3 is TGCGCCAGCAGCTTGGCAGGGAGCGGAAACACCATATATTTT. Its protein product is CASSLAGSGNTIYF. The gene calls are TRBV5-1 and TRBJ1-3; TRBD1 is a possible D gene (5 bases). Germline CDR1 is SGHRS and CDR2 is YFSETQ. This CDR3 is built from 14 residues. V lost 0 bases, J lost 4 bases, and 8 bases lay in between.

The J gene is TRBJ2-7, the V gene TRBV20-1, with TRBD1 as a possible D gene (6 bases). Germline V gene sequence: CDR1 DFQATT, CDR2 SNEGSKA (reference sequence). This CDR3 is 14 amino acids long. V lost 3 bases, J lost 2 bases, and 14 bases lay in between. CDR3 nucleotide sequence: TGCAGTGCTAGTAGGTCTGGGGGCGCCTACGAGCAGTACTTC. It codes for CSASRSGGAYEQYF.

The genes are TRBV5-6 and TRBJ1-6; 8 nucleotides agree with TRBD1. Losses at the gene ends were 4 bases for V and 3 bases for J; bases not matched to a gene: 6. The CDR3 is 16 amino acids. The germline CDR1 and CDR2 sequences are SGHDT and YYEEEE. The CDR3 is CASSPTTGDYNSPLHF. CDR3 DNA sequence: TGTGCCAGCAGCCCGACGACAGGGGACTATAATTCACCCCTCCACTTT.

Regarding this clone: Other DNA sequences from this sample encode an identical CDR3 as well. The chain is built from TRBV7-2 and TRBJ1-2; D ambiguous. Germline V lookup: CDR1 SGHTA, CDR2 FQGNSA. The CDR3 has 13 residues. V was clipped by 1 base and J by 8 bases, with 11 bases between them. CDR3 protein: CASSLVAPGGYTF. In nucleotides, the CDR3 is TGTGCCAGCAGCTTAGTGGCCCCCGGGGGCTACACCTTC.

This chain uses TRBV15 with TRBJ2-2; perhaps TRBD1 as D (7 bases). Germline values: CDR1 LNHNV, CDR2 YYDKDF (reference sequence). This CDR3 contains 15 residues. Trimming stripped 2 bases from V and 1 base from J, with 8 bases between. Here the CDR3 DNA reads TGTGCCACCAGCAGACAGGGGGGGAACACCGGGGAGCTGTTTTTT. Protein: CATSRQGGNTGELFF.

The sample holds a few counts of this clone. The chain is built from TRBV7-2 and TRBJ2-7, with 11 bases fitting TRBD1. The CDR3 has 15 amino acids. CDR1 and CDR2 from the germline V gene are SGHTA and FQGNSA. With 5 bases clipped from V and 5 bases from J, the junction kept 8 bases outside the gene matches. Here the CDR3 DNA reads TGTGCCAGCAGCCCCCCGGGACAGGGGGGAAACGAGCAGTACTTC. This encodes CASSPPGQGGNEQYF. Filled out from reference TRBV7-2 and TRBJ2-7, the complete variable domain reads GAGVSQSPSNKVTEKGKDVELRCDPISGHTALYWYRQSLGQGLEFLIYFQGNSAPDKSGLPSDRFSAERTGGSVSTLTIQRTQQEDSAVYLCASSPPGQGGNEQYFGPGTRLTVT.

The chain employs TRBV5-1 and TRBJ1-1; no clear D. The germline V gene encodes CDR1 SGHRS and CDR2 YFSETQ. V was pared by 4 bases and J by 3 bases, with 7 bases between. This CDR3 is built from 12 residues. The CDR3 bases are TGCGCCAGCAGCGGCGGGGACACTGAAGCTTTCTTT. Protein: CASSGGDTEAFF.

This chain connects TRBV7-9 to TRBJ2-7; the D is unclear. From germline, CDR1 is SEHNR and CDR2 FQNEAQ (reference sequence). The CDR3 is 13 residues long. V lost 2 bases and J lost 6, with 11 bases in between. The CDR3 loop is CASSLPSSTEQYF. The CDR3 region has the DNA TGTGCCAGCAGCTTACCCTCGTCTACCGAGCAGTACTTC. Filled out from reference TRBV7-9 and TRBJ2-7, the complete variable domain reads DTGVSQNPRHKITKRGQNVTFRCDPISEHNRLYWYRQTLGQGPEFLTYFQNEAQLEKSRLLSDRFSAERPKGSFSTLEIQRTEQGDSAMYLCASSLPSSTEQYFGPGTRLTVT.

This clone showed up just a few times. This chain connects TRBV9 to TRBJ1-6; D gene ambiguous. CDR1 SGDLS and CDR2 YYNGEE come from the germline V gene. The CDR3 totals 12 residues. V lost 0 bases, J lost 8 bases, and 3 bases lay in between. CDR3: CASSVADSPLHF. In nucleotides, the CDR3 is TGTGCCAGCAGCGTAGCTGATTCACCCCTCCACTTT.

The chain links TRBV19 to TRBJ1-6; D gene ambiguous. The V gene lost 6 bases and the J gene lost 9 bases, with 12 bases spanning the gap. The CDR3 covers 13 residues. The V gene's germline CDR1 is LNHDA and CDR2 SQIVND (reference sequence). Here the CDR3 reads CASRGQGSSPLHF. The CDR3, as DNA: TGTGCCAGTAGAGGGCAAGGAAGTTCACCCCTCCACTTT.

The chain recombines TRBV4-3 with TRBJ2-2; D is ambiguous. CDR3 size: 15 residues. Per germline, CDR1 LGHNA and CDR2 YSLEER. V lost 1 base and J lost 6, with 12 bases in between. For the CDR3, the DNA is TGCGCCAGCAGCCAAGGGGGAACGAGCGCCGGGGAGCTGTTTTTT. Its translation: CASSQGGTSAGELFF.

This clone was seen more than once but under ten times. The rearrangement links TRBV7-3 to TRBJ2-7; 10 nucleotides align to TRBD1. Germline CDR1 SGHTA, CDR2 FQGTGA. The CDR3 consists of 13 residues. After removal of 3 bases from V and 6 bases from J, the junction contained 2 bases not matched to a gene. CDR3 DNA sequence: TGTGCCAGCAGCTTGACAGGGGGCGCCGAGCAGTACTTC. It codes for CASSLTGGAEQYF.

This clone was observed once. The rearrangement joins TRBV7-9 to TRBJ1-2; D unclear. The V and J ends lost 2 bases and 4 bases respectively, with 11 bases between them. Germline loops: CDR1 SEHNR, CDR2 FQNEAQ (reference sequence). The CDR3 has 14 residues. CDR3 sequence: CASSLNGGSYGYTF. The CDR3, as DNA: TGTGCCAGCAGCTTAAACGGAGGGTCCTATGGCTACACCTTC.

The J gene is TRBJ1-3, the V gene TRBV9; D is unclear. V was clipped by 0 bases and J by 9 bases, with 10 bases between them. The CDR3 is 13 amino acids. CDR1 and CDR2 from the germline V gene are SGDLS and YYNGEE. The CDR3 coding sequence is TGTGCCAGCAGCGTAGGGTCATCCTCCACCATATATTTT. It yields the protein CASSVGSSSTIYF.

V usage is TRBV9 and J usage is TRBJ2-3, with D uncertain. Trimming shortened V by 7 bases and J by 2 bases, and 5 bases separated the two germline ends. The CDR3 length is 11 residues. Germline V gives CDR1 SGDLS, CDR2 YYNGEE. The DNA for the CDR3 is TGTGCCAGCGGATACACAGATACGCAGTATTTT. Translated, it gives CASGYTDTQYF.

This chain links TRBV28 with TRBJ2-5; D gene uncertain. Looked up from germline, CDR1 is MDHEN and CDR2 is SYDVKM. V gave up 7 bases and J gave up 2 bases, with 11 bases separating them. CDR3 length equals 13 residues. The CDR3 nucleotides read TGTGCCAGCACCACGGAACTACAAGAGACCCAGTACTTC. As protein: CASTTELQETQYF.

V gene TRBV6-5 combines with J gene TRBJ1-6; a possible D gene is TRBD1 (5 bases). V shed 5 bases and J shed 9 bases, with 17 bases lying between them. CDR1 and CDR2 from the germline V gene are MNHEY and SVGAGI. The CDR3 contains 15 residues. Written as DNA, the CDR3 is TGTGCCAGCAGTCGACGGGGGGGACGAGTTTCACCCCTCCACTTT. This codes for CASSRRGGRVSPLHF.